There are a few counts of the clone carrying this T cell receptor beta chain. This record belongs to a study of shared clonotypes between healthy human individuals. Data came from immunoSEQ multiplex PCR; TCRdb stores just in-frame clones and leaves some out. Of over a million clones detected, about 75% appear once; the ten largest clones hold approximately 1.5%. V was clipped by 4 bases and J by 6 bases, with 12 bases between them. Germline V CDR1 and CDR2: SGHVS, FQNEAQ. The length of the CDR3 is 13 residues. The receptor comes from a man younger than 35 in good health. This chain links TRBV7-8 with TRBJ1-2; D is possibly TRBD1 (5 bases). Specimen: memory CD4+ T cells sorted from blood. Subset given: CD45RA-negative fraction. Written as DNA, the CDR3 is TGTGCCAGCAGCTCGGCGGGGCGCGATGGCTACACCTTC. It yields the protein CASSSAGRDGYTF.